One and the same sample provided the 12 T cell receptor beta chains below, sequenced in a study of cytomegalovirus exposure and HLA in healthy donors. Repertoires were generated with immunoSEQ multiplex PCR, while TCRdb's copy carries only in-frame clones and drops some. This sample carries approximately 160,000 clones, around 90% of them seen once, and the ten largest clones take about 3.5%. What was sequenced was PBMCs. Receptors originate from a woman under 30 in good health and CMV-seropositive.

The chain has TRBV28 and TRBJ2-7, with a tentative D call TRBD2 (6 bases). The V end was cut by 9 bases, the J end by 4 bases, with 16 bases between. The CDR3 extends over 13 amino acids. Germline CDR1 is MDHEN and CDR2 is SYDVKM. The chain's CDR3 is CARRDSDLYEQYF. DNA of the CDR3: TGTGCCAGACGGGACTCGGACCTATACGAGCAGTACTTC.

The J gene is TRBJ2-4, the V gene TRBV30; possibly TRBD2 for D (5 bases). With 0 bases removed from V and 0 bases from J, the gap between germline ends came to 9 bases. CDR1 is GTSNPN, CDR2 SVGIG, per germline (reference sequence). The CDR3 has 15 residues. This CDR3 reads CAWSVAVLAKNIQYF. The CDR3 DNA sequence: TGTGCCTGGAGTGTAGCGGTACTAGCCAAAAACATTCAGTACTTC.

This chain connects TRBV5-1 to TRBJ2-7; the match to TRBD1 covers 8 bases. Germline lookup yields CDR1 SGHRS and CDR2 YFSETQ. The ends lost 4 bases at V and 3 bases at J; junction bases unmatched: 6. The CDR3 totals 14 residues. CDR3 residues: CASSPGQVHYEQYF. CDR3 nucleotides: TGCGCCAGCAGCCCGGGACAGGTTCACTACGAGCAGTACTTC.

A note on this clone: A read error may account for a junction end that differs from germline. The chain uses TRBV29-1 and TRBJ2-7; 11 bases align to TRBD1. Germline V gene lookup returns CDR1 SQVTM and CDR2 ANQGSEA. The CDR3 runs 14 residues. Here the CDR3 DNA reads TGCAGCGACCACCGGGACAGGGGGTCCTCCGAGCAGTACTTC. Its protein is CSDHRDRGSSEQYF.

This clone has only one observation. This sequence joins TRBV12-5 and TRBJ2-1, with 7 bases lining up with TRBD1. This CDR3 is 12 amino acids long. CDR1 is LGHNT, CDR2 FRNRAP, per germline. Trimming cost V 9 bases and J 5 bases; bases outside gene matches: 4. The CDR3 sequence is CASRQGDNEQFF. The CDR3 DNA is TGTGCTAGCAGACAGGGTGACAATGAGCAGTTCTTC.

The rearrangement joins TRBV29-1 to TRBJ1-3; TRBD1 matches 7 bases. V shed 7 bases, J shed 4 bases, and the junction held 10 bases outside the gene matches. Germline V gene sequence: CDR1 SQVTM, CDR2 ANQGSEA. This CDR3 is built from 14 residues. DNA for the CDR3: TGCAGCGCCCTGGGACAGATAGGAGGAAACACCATATATTTT. This sequence encodes CSALGQIGGNTIYF.

V gene TRBV6-4 combines with J gene TRBJ2-1; 8 nucleotides line up with TRBD1. Germline V gene data show CDR1 as MRHNA and CDR2 as SNTAGT. The CDR3 runs 16 residues. The junction had 7 bases not matched to a gene; V was cut back by 3 bases and J by 3 bases. The CDR3 DNA follows: TGTGCCAGCAGTGAGACCGCTACAGGGGGCTACAATGAGCAGTTCTTC. Translating gives CASSETATGGYNEQFF.

V and J are TRBV28 and TRBJ2-3; D might be TRBD2 (6 bases). From germline, CDR1 is MDHEN and CDR2 SYDVKM. The CDR3 is made up of 17 amino acids. V was cut by 5 bases and J by 0 bases, with 18 bases left in between. The CDR3 sequence: CASSLDLGGSSTDTQYF. CDR3 coding DNA: TGTGCCAGCAGTCTCGACTTGGGGGGATCTAGCACAGATACGCAGTATTTT.

This clone came up once. The chain uses TRBV5-6 and TRBJ2-7, with TRBD1 identical over 7 bases. This CDR3 contains 13 residues. V shed 4 bases, J shed 3 bases, and the junction held 4 bases outside the gene matches. Germline V gene lookup returns CDR1 SGHDT and CDR2 YYEEEE. Here the CDR3 reads CASSRTGYYEQYF. The CDR3 nucleotides are TGTGCCAGCAGCCGGACAGGTTACTACGAGCAGTACTTC.

This chain uses TRBV6-6 with TRBJ2-7; 12 bases agree with TRBD2. V was pared by 1 base and J by 5 bases, with 6 bases of the junction left unmatched. The CDR3 has 16 residues. Germline CDR1 MNHNY, CDR2 SVGAGI (reference sequence). The CDR3 region has the DNA TGTGCCAGCAGTTACTTTCATCTAGCGGGAGGGGACGAGCAGTACTTC. This codes for CASSYFHLAGGDEQYF.

This clone was detected only once. This rearrangement joins TRBV27 to TRBJ2-7; D might be TRBD1 (6 bases). Deletions cut 0 bases from V and 6 bases from J, with 15 bases between. This CDR3 spans 15 amino acids. CDR1 MNHEY and CDR2 SMNVEV come from the germline V gene (reference sequence). The CDR3 loop is CASSLSPGAGTEQYF. CDR3 in DNA: TGTGCCAGCAGTTTATCCCCAGGGGCCGGGACCGAGCAGTACTTC.

The genes are TRBV7-9 and TRBJ2-1, with 12 bases identical to TRBD2. This CDR3 contains 15 residues. V trimming: 4 bases; J trimming: 8 bases; junction bases outside the gene matches: 6. Germline V gene lookup returns CDR1 SEHNR and CDR2 FQNEAQ (reference sequence). CDR3 DNA sequence: TGTGCCAGCAGCTCTAGCGGGAGGGCCTGGGATGAGCAGTTCTTC. Protein: CASSSSGRAWDEQFF. The variable domain in full, completed from reference TRBV7-9 and TRBJ2-1, reads DTGVSQNPRHKITKRGQNVTFRCDPISEHNRLYWYRQTLGQGPEFLTYFQNEAQLEKSRLLSDRFSAERPKGSFSTLEIQRTEQGDSAMYLCASSSSGRAWDEQFFGPGTRLTVL.